The source of this T cell receptor beta chain is a study of blood T cell repertoires in COVID-19. Generated by immunoSEQ multiplex PCR, the TCRdb table keeps only in-frame clones and is missing some. The repertoire consists of 150,000 to 200,000 clones, with roughly 83% occurring once and the leading ten covering approximately 5.1%. CDR1 and CDR2 (germline): LNHDA, SQIVND (reference sequence). After removal of 0 bases from V and 0 bases from J, the junction contained 13 bases not matched to a gene. The CDR3 extends over 20 amino acids. Sequences were obtained from PBMCs or T cells enriched from blood (not recorded which). The sequence was collected from a man in his 70s who had been exposed to COVID-19. V is TRBV19 and J is TRBJ1-4, with TRBD1 matching 7 bases. CDR3 sequence (DNA): TGTGCCAGTAGTATAGAAGGTGGAGGGGGCGGCTCGACAACTAATGAAAAACTGTTTTTT. Its translation is CASSIEGGGGGSTTNEKLFF.